These T cell receptor beta chains were read from a single sample in a study of T-cell memory formation after mild COVID-19. TCRdb used MiXCR to reprocess the 5' RACE reads, holding one entry per CDR3 protein. Seen here are 400,000 to 500,000 distinct CDR3 sequences, 20% to 30% observed once, and the top ten hold around 8.1%. Sequencing input: PBMCs or a T cell subset sorted from them (not recorded which). The receptors come from an adult woman who had mild COVID-19 (a few samples of this study predate the infection). Cell type and time point are not known. CDR3s include the opening cysteine and the closing phenylalanine or tryptophan. The order of the fields is D gene, V gene, clone size, CDR3 length, J gene, CDR3 protein, CDR3 DNA. A D gene is named only where the DNA matches it firmly. Some rows have no size entry. The others give once, few or many, or a class for an expanded clone.

d_call: NA; v_call: TRBV4-1; clone_size: few; cdr3_length: 15; j_call: TRBJ2-7; cdr3_aa: CASSQSGEPFYEQYF; cdr3_nt: TGCGCCAGCAGCCAATCGGGGGAACCCTTCTACGAGCAGTACTTC
d_call: TRBD2; v_call: TRBV27; clone_size: many; cdr3_length: 15; j_call: TRBJ2-1; cdr3_aa: CASSLTSGSYNEQFF; cdr3_nt: TGTGCCAGCAGTCTGACTAGCGGTTCCTACAATGAGCAGTTCTTC
d_call: NA; v_call: TRBV3-1; clone_size: NA; cdr3_length: 13; j_call: TRBJ1-1; cdr3_aa: CASSQLGGFRAFF; cdr3_nt: TGTGCCAGCAGCCAGCTGGGTGGGTTTAGGGCTTTCTTT
d_call: NA; v_call: TRBV12-3/TRBV12-4; clone_size: NA; cdr3_length: 14; j_call: TRBJ2-7; cdr3_aa: CASKVHYSSYEQYF; cdr3_nt: TGTGCCAGCAAGGTCCACTATAGTTCCTACGAGCAGTACTTC
d_call: NA; v_call: TRBV5-1; clone_size: many; cdr3_length: 14; j_call: TRBJ1-2; cdr3_aa: CASSALRDGYGYTF; cdr3_nt: TGCGCCAGCAGCGCCCTCAGGGATGGGTATGGCTACACCTTC
d_call: NA; v_call: TRBV18; clone_size: NA; cdr3_length: 17; j_call: TRBJ1-6; cdr3_aa: CASSPGEAPLGNSPLHF; cdr3_nt: TGTGCCAGCTCGCCTGGGGAGGCACCCCTAGGGAATTCACCCCTCCACTTT
d_call: NA; v_call: TRBV5-1; clone_size: NA; cdr3_length: 15; j_call: TRBJ1-5; cdr3_aa: CASSLEAGTNQPQHF; cdr3_nt: TGCGCCAGCAGCTTGGAGGCAGGGACCAATCAGCCCCAGCATTTT
d_call: NA; v_call: TRBV7-9; clone_size: few; cdr3_length: 16; j_call: TRBJ2-7; cdr3_aa: CASSPLGFERTYEQYF; cdr3_nt: TGTGCCAGCAGCCCGCTTGGATTCGAGAGGACCTACGAGCAGTACTTC
d_call: NA; v_call: TRBV5-1; clone_size: NA; cdr3_length: 16; j_call: TRBJ2-2; cdr3_aa: CASSLEQVIHPGELFF; cdr3_nt: TGCGCCAGCAGCTTGGAACAGGTCATACACCCGGGGGAGCTGTTTTTT
d_call: NA; v_call: TRBV5-6; clone_size: NA; cdr3_length: 19; j_call: TRBJ2-6; cdr3_aa: CASSSTDLSRDSGANVLTF; cdr3_nt: TGTGCCAGCAGCTCGACCGACCTATCCCGCGACTCTGGGGCCAACGTCCTGACTTTC
d_call: TRBD1; v_call: TRBV7-9; clone_size: few; cdr3_length: 16; j_call: TRBJ2-3; cdr3_aa: CASSPRQGEPRGTQYF; cdr3_nt: TGTGCCAGCAGCCCCCGACAGGGGGAGCCAAGGGGTACGCAGTATTTT
d_call: NA; v_call: TRBV7-3; clone_size: NA; cdr3_length: 11; j_call: TRBJ2-3; cdr3_aa: CASSKGDTQYF; cdr3_nt: TGTGCCAGCTCCAAGGGGGATACGCAGTATTTT
d_call: TRBD2; v_call: TRBV14; clone_size: many; cdr3_length: 15; j_call: TRBJ2-1; cdr3_aa: CASSQDLRTSPNQFF; cdr3_nt: TGTGCCAGCAGCCAAGATTTGAGGACTAGCCCCAATCAGTTCTTC
d_call: NA; v_call: TRBV29-1; clone_size: few; cdr3_length: 14; j_call: TRBJ2-7; cdr3_aa: CSAKTTKDSLEQYF; cdr3_nt: TGCAGCGCTAAAACGACAAAGGACTCCCTCGAGCAGTACTTC
d_call: NA; v_call: TRBV7-6; clone_size: few; cdr3_length: 13; j_call: TRBJ1-1; cdr3_aa: CASSQNQNTEAFF; cdr3_nt: TGTGCCAGCAGTCAAAATCAGAACACTGAAGCTTTCTTT
d_call: NA; v_call: TRBV5-1; clone_size: few; cdr3_length: 14; j_call: TRBJ2-3; cdr3_aa: CASSTPTGTDTQYF; cdr3_nt: TGCGCCAGCAGCACACCGACTGGCACAGATACGCAGTATTTT
d_call: TRBD1; v_call: TRBV15; clone_size: few; cdr3_length: 16; j_call: TRBJ1-2; cdr3_aa: CATSEEGDRVIYGYTF; cdr3_nt: TGTGCCACCAGCGAGGAGGGGGACAGGGTGATCTATGGCTACACCTTC
d_call: TRBD1; v_call: TRBV15; clone_size: few; cdr3_length: 16; j_call: TRBJ1-5; cdr3_aa: CATSRAVGQGKEPQHF; cdr3_nt: TGTGCCACCAGCAGAGCCGTCGGACAGGGGAAGGAGCCCCAGCATTTT
d_call: TRBD1; v_call: TRBV29-1; clone_size: NA; cdr3_length: 14; j_call: TRBJ1-2; cdr3_aa: CSVEPTGTNYGYTF; cdr3_nt: TGCAGCGTTGAGCCGACAGGGACTAACTATGGCTACACCTTC
d_call: NA; v_call: TRBV19; clone_size: few; cdr3_length: 15; j_call: TRBJ2-3; cdr3_aa: CASSIGEPRTDTQYF; cdr3_nt: TGTGCCAGTAGTATCGGCGAGCCCCGCACAGATACGCAGTATTTT